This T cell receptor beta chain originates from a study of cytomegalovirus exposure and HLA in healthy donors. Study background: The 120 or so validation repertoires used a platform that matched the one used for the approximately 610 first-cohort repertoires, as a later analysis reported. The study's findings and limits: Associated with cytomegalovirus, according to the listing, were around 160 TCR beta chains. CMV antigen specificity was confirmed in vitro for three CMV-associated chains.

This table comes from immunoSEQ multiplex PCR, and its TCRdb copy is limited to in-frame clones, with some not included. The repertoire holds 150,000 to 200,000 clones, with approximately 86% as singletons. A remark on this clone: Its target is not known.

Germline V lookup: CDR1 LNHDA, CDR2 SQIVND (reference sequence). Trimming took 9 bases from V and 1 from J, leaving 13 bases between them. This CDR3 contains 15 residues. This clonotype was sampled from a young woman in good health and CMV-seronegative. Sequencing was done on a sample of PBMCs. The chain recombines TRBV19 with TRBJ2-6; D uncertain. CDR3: CARRSEPSGANVLTF. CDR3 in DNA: TGTGCCAGGAGGAGTGAACCTTCTGGGGCCAACGTCCTGACTTTC.